The 11 T cell receptor beta chains listed next were all sequenced from one sample in a study of T cell responses to AZD1222 COVID-19 vaccine. Data came from immunoSEQ multiplex PCR; TCRdb stores just in-frame clones and leaves some out. This sample has some 170,000 clones, with approximately 87% found just once. The source material was peripheral blood, sampled 28 days after the second AZD1222 dose. Every receptor here comes from an adult who received the AZD1222 COVID-19 vaccine.

This clone was seen once. V is TRBV2 and J is TRBJ1-4, with D possibly being TRBD1 (5 bases). This CDR3 is built from 14 residues. CDR1 SNHLY and CDR2 FYNNEI come from the germline V gene. With 11 bases removed from V and 2 bases from J, the gap between germline ends came to 15 bases. As DNA, the CDR3 is TGTGCCGGATCCAGGGTAACGACTAATGAAAAACTGTTTTTT. Its protein is CAGSRVTTNEKLFF.

The rearrangement joins TRBV30 to TRBJ1-2, with 7 nucleotides matching TRBD1. CDR3 length: 15 amino acids. Germline V lookup: CDR1 GTSNPN, CDR2 SVGIG (reference sequence). J was trimmed by 4 bases and V by 0 bases; bases with no gene match: 8. The CDR3 reads CAWSVQLGTVYGYTF. The CDR3 nucleotides are TGTGCCTGGAGTGTACAACTTGGGACAGTCTATGGCTACACCTTC. Together with reference TRBV30 and TRBJ1-2, the CDR3 gives the full variable domain: SQTIHQWPATLVQPVGSPLSLECTVEGTSNPNLYWYRQAAGRGLQLLFYSVGIGQISSEVPQNLSASRPQDRQFILSSKKLLLSDSGFYLCAWSVQLGTVYGYTFGSGTRLTVV.

The chain uses TRBV6-5 and TRBJ1-2; D unresolved. Trimming removed 2 bases from V and 8 bases from J, with 21 bases in between. The CDR3 runs 16 residues. The germline gives CDR1 MNHEY, CDR2 SVGAGI. In DNA form, the CDR3 reads TGTGCCAGCAGTTACACGCCTGGGTCCATTCCGCAAGGCTACACCTTC. The encoded protein is CASSYTPGSIPQGYTF.

This chain joins TRBV29-1 and TRBJ2-3, with D maybe TRBD1 (6 bases). The CDR3 extends over 15 amino acids. The germline V gene encodes CDR1 SQVTM and CDR2 ANQGSEA. Trimming removed 7 bases from V and 4 bases from J, with 21 bases in between. For the CDR3, the DNA is TGCAGCGCCATCCCCCTGACAGGCCCCGCAGATACGCAGTATTTT. It codes for CSAIPLTGPADTQYF.

The chain combines TRBV4-3 with TRBJ1-1, with 8 nucleotides matching TRBD1. This CDR3 has 15 amino acids. The germline V gene has CDR1 LGHNA and CDR2 YSLEER. V shed 0 bases, J shed 8 bases, and the junction held 8 bases outside the gene matches. The CDR3 protein is CASSQENWGQAEAFF. The CDR3 DNA reads TGCGCCAGCAGCCAAGAAAACTGGGGACAGGCGGAAGCTTTCTTT.

This clone was seen a few times. The chain employs TRBV15 and TRBJ1-1, with D maybe TRBD1 (5 bases). The CDR3 is 15 residues long. Trimming pared 5 bases from V and 3 bases from J, leaving 16 bases between. Germline assignment: CDR1 LNHNV and CDR2 YYDKDF (reference sequence). CDR3 region: CATSLFRVKDTEAFF. The CDR3 DNA reads TGTGCCACCAGCCTATTCAGGGTGAAGGACACTGAAGCTTTCTTT.

The chain couples TRBV19 to TRBJ1-5, with unresolved D. The CDR3 totals 15 residues. V lost 5 bases to trimming and J lost 2 bases, with 13 bases between them. Per germline, CDR1 LNHDA and CDR2 SQIVND (reference sequence). CDR3 nucleotides: TGTGCCAGTAGTGAGTGGAGGGCCGGCAATCAGCCCCAGCATTTT. This translates into CASSEWRAGNQPQHF.

The J gene is TRBJ1-1, the V gene TRBV9; TRBD1 is a possible D gene (6 bases). CDR3 length equals 12 residues. With 3 bases removed from V and 7 bases from J, the gap between germline ends came to 10 bases. CDR1 and CDR2 from the germline V gene are SGDLS and YYNGEE. In nucleotides, the CDR3 is TGTGCCAGCAGCGAACAGGGTTTTGAAGCTTTCTTT. This translates into CASSEQGFEAFF.

This clone was detected once. This chain links TRBV10-1 with TRBJ2-5, with 7 positions matching TRBD2. Germline V gives CDR1 WNHNN, CDR2 SYGVQD (reference sequence). With 6 bases clipped from V and 4 bases from J, the junction kept 8 bases outside the gene matches. This CDR3 spans 14 amino acids. CDR3: CASSLGGVGETQYF. Here the CDR3 DNA reads TGCGCCAGCAGCTTGGGAGGGGTCGGAGAGACCCAGTACTTC.

J is TRBJ2-2 and V is TRBV11-2; D possibly corresponds to TRBD1 (5 bases). The CDR3 spans 13 residues. In germline, CDR1 is SGHAT, CDR2 FQNNGV. V was shortened by 4 bases and J by 6 bases, with 9 bases between the two germline ends. CDR3 in amino acids: CASSSKGSGELFF. CDR3 bases: TGTGCCAGCAGCTCAAAGGGGTCCGGGGAGCTGTTTTTT.

The chain uses TRBV7-9 and TRBJ2-2; D unresolved. Germline CDR1 reads SEHNR; CDR2 reads FQNEAQ (reference sequence). The CDR3 has 11 amino acids. V was clipped by 2 bases and J by 9 bases, with 4 bases between them. The CDR3 region is CASSLSRELFF. CDR3 nucleotide sequence: TGTGCCAGCAGCTTAAGTAGGGAGCTGTTTTTT.